This record looks at one TCR beta chain sequence and its context. In Seattle, patients joined the study during active infection and were tracked longitudinally. The sample belongs to a study of blood T cell repertoires in COVID-19. At the level of the study: Collection of acute and convalescent COVID-19 samples took place in the United States, Italy and Spain. PBMCs, B-cell-depleted T cells, or T cells provided the cDNA or gDNA that made up the material.

Authors' methods: For nucleated cells, counts were estimated from reference gene primer amplification. Method: immunoSEQ multiplex PCR; TCRdb's copy keeps in-frame clones and lacks some. That table supplies the V and J calls and clone size; D and trimming were determined from the DNA. The sample gives roughly 440,000 clones, approximately 89% of which show up once; roughly an eighth is in the top ten. The CDR3 has 17 amino acids. Germline V gene sequence: CDR1 SGHDN, CDR2 FVKESK. Trimming cost V 0 bases and J 5 bases; bases outside gene matches: 8. Source material: peripheral blood. The TCR was taken from a woman between 50 and 59 years old with COVID-19, enrolled during active disease. The chain has TRBV14 and TRBJ2-1; 9 bases agree with TRBD2. The CDR3 DNA reads as TGTGCCAGCAGCCAAGAAGCCGGGCTAGCGGGGAACAATGAGCAGTTCTTC. It specifies CASSQEAGLAGNNEQFF.